This entry lists 7 T cell receptor beta chains sequenced from one sample in a study of shared clonotypes between healthy human individuals. TCRdb keeps only in-frame clones here, not all; method: immunoSEQ multiplex PCR. The data contain some 550,000 clones, 97% of them singletons. Material for sequencing was naive CD4+ T cells sorted from blood. Subset denoted: CD45RA+ positively selected. These TCRs come from a woman under 40 in good health.

The CDR3 loop reads CASSSGLHNEQFF. The CDR3 DNA sequence: TGCGCCAGCAGCTCAGGGTTGCACAATGAGCAGTTCTTC. The genes are TRBV5-1 and TRBJ2-1, with a possible D match to TRBD1 (5 bases). V was clipped by 3 bases and J by 5 bases, with 9 bases between them. The CDR3 is 13 residues long. Germline CDR1 SGHRS, CDR2 YFSETQ.

V gene TRBV4-2 combines with J gene TRBJ1-6; D is perhaps TRBD1 (5 bases). CDR1 LGHNA and CDR2 YNFKEQ come from the germline V gene. The CDR3 length is 13 residues. The V end was cut by 1 base, the J end by 10 bases, with 8 bases between. The CDR3 DNA is TGTGCCAGCAGCCAAGGCAGGGTCTCACCCCTCCACTTT. This encodes CASSQGRVSPLHF.

The rearrangement joins TRBV9 to TRBJ1-1; unclear D gene. The V and J ends lost 0 bases and 0 bases respectively, with 9 bases between them. This CDR3 spans 15 amino acids. Germline V gives CDR1 SGDLS, CDR2 YYNGEE. The CDR3 nucleotides are TGTGCCAGCAGCGTAGCGGCCCTCTTGAACACTGAAGCTTTCTTT. This gives the protein CASSVAALLNTEAFF. The whole variable domain, filled in from reference TRBV9 and TRBJ1-1, reads DSGVTQTPKHLITATGQRVTLRCSPRSGDLSVYWYQQSLDQGLQFLIQYYNGEERAKGNILERFSAQQFPDLHSELNLSSLELGDSALYFCASSVAALLNTEAFFGQGTRLTVV.

This clone is a singleton in its sample. The genes are TRBV5-8 and TRBJ1-1, with 9 bases matching TRBD1. Trimming took 5 bases from V and 0 from J; bases not matched to a gene: 8. The length of the CDR3 is 16 residues. The germline V gene encodes CDR1 SGHTS and CDR2 YDEGEE. The chain's CDR3 is CASRTGQGPMNTEAFF. CDR3 coding DNA: TGTGCCAGCAGGACGGGACAGGGCCCGATGAACACTGAAGCTTTCTTT.

J is TRBJ2-3 and V is TRBV10-2; D is perhaps TRBD1 or TRBD2 (5 bases each). This CDR3 region has 14 residues. Looked up from germline, CDR1 is WSHSY and CDR2 is SAAADI. With 0 bases removed from V and 10 bases from J, the gap between germline ends came to 14 bases. CDR3 DNA: TGCGCCAGCAGTGAGTCGGTTGGGGGTAAGGCGCAGTATTTT. Translated: CASSESVGGKAQYF.

This chain links TRBV6-4 with TRBJ2-3; D remains ambiguous. Germline assignment: CDR1 MRHNA and CDR2 SNTAGT. The CDR3 length is 15 residues. The germline V and J ends were trimmed by 0 bases and 4 bases, with 11 bases remaining between them. The CDR3 is CASSDSPLGPDTQYF. In nucleotides, the CDR3 is TGTGCCAGCAGTGACTCACCTCTTGGACCAGATACGCAGTATTTT.

The CDR3 protein is CAISESGPPRPDTQYF. The CDR3 nucleotides are TGTGCCATCAGTGAAAGCGGGCCTCCGAGGCCAGATACGCAGTATTTT. The J gene is TRBJ2-3, the V gene TRBV10-3; weak D call: TRBD2 (6 bases). Germline V lookup: CDR1 ENHRY, CDR2 SYGVKD. CDR3 size: 16 residues. The ends were cut back, 3 bases at V and 4 bases at J, with 17 bases in the middle.